The 20 T cell receptor beta chains in this list originate from one sample, sequenced in a study of T cells after yellow fever vaccination. TCRdb used MiXCR to reprocess the 5' RACE reads, holding one entry per CDR3 protein. The sample holds some 120,000 distinct CDR3 sequences, over 12% seen once. The sample in question was CD8+ T cells sorted from PBMCs, obtained 5 days after the yellow fever booster vaccination. These receptors came from a young man who received the YFV17D yellow fever vaccine.

This clonotype appeared a few times. The chain carries TRBV5-6 and TRBJ1-6; no firm D call. Germline-derived CDR1 and CDR2 are SGHDT and YYEEEE. Between the trimmed V and J ends, which lost 4 bases and 12 bases, there was a span of 11 bases. The CDR3 consists of 12 residues. CDR3 residues: CASSLSRRPLHF. The CDR3 bases are TGTGCCAGCAGCCTTAGCCGGAGACCCCTCCACTTT.

This clonotype was detected a few times. This sequence joins TRBV9 and TRBJ2-3; 10 bases line up with TRBD2. Trimming took 6 bases from V and 2 from J; bases not matched to a gene: 6. Germline CDR1 is SGDLS and CDR2 is YYNGEE. The CDR3 covers 15 residues. CDR3 nucleotide sequence: TGTGCCAGCAACGGAGCGGGGGGGCCCACAGATACGCAGTATTTT. Its translation: CASNGAGGPTDTQYF.

This chain connects TRBV7-9 to TRBJ1-1; D is possibly TRBD1 (6 bases). This CDR3 region has 18 residues. Germline lookup yields CDR1 SEHNR and CDR2 FQNEAQ (reference sequence). Trimming stripped 5 bases from V and 3 bases from J, with 25 bases between. Here the CDR3 reads CASSPAGGGAARDTEAFF. CDR3 sequence (DNA): TGTGCCAGCAGCCCTGCGGGGGGCGGGGCAGCAAGAGACACTGAAGCTTTCTTT. The entire variable domain, with the rest obtained from reference TRBV7-9 and TRBJ1-1, is as follows: DTGVSQNPRHKITKRGQNVTFRCDPISEHNRLYWYRQTLGQGPEFLTYFQNEAQLEKSRLLSDRFSAERPKGSFSTLEIQRTEQGDSAMYLCASSPAGGGAARDTEAFFGQGTRLTVV.

This clonotype has only a few counts. V and J are TRBV18 and TRBJ2-1; 9 bases map to TRBD2. Per the germline V gene, CDR1 is KGHSH and CDR2 is LQKENI. The CDR3 is made up of 14 amino acids. Trimming removed 6 bases from V and 3 bases from J; junction bases left unmatched: 3. The DNA for the CDR3 is TGTGCCAGCTCTGAACTAGCGGGCTACAATGAGCAGTTCTTC. This sequence encodes CASSELAGYNEQFF.

This chain connects TRBV5-5 to TRBJ2-5; D not certain. Per germline, CDR1 SGHKS and CDR2 YYEKEE (reference sequence). The V end lost 5 bases, the J end lost 2 bases, and 10 bases lay between the germline ends. The CDR3 contains 13 residues. The CDR3 reads CASRLLQQETQYF. The CDR3 DNA reads TGTGCCAGCAGGCTGCTGCAGCAAGAGACCCAGTACTTC.

The CDR3 DNA follows: TGTGCCAGCAGCCCCCAGGGGAAGGGCTACGAGCAGTACTTC. It translates to CASSPQGKGYEQYF. The rearrangement uses TRBV7-9 and TRBJ2-7, with TRBD1 as a possible D gene (6 bases). Deletions cut 5 bases from V and 3 bases from J, with 14 bases between. The CDR3 has 14 residues. Germline CDR1 is SEHNR and CDR2 is FQNEAQ (reference sequence).

This clonotype was picked up a small number of times. The V gene is TRBV7-6, the J gene TRBJ2-7; D may be TRBD1 (6 bases). This CDR3 contains 14 residues. Germline V gene sequence: CDR1 SGHVS, CDR2 FNYEAQ. Trimming stripped 5 bases from V and 4 bases from J, with 15 bases between. The CDR3 coding sequence is TGTGCCAGCAGCCCATCAGGGGCGTGGTACGAGCAGTACTTC. Its translation is CASSPSGAWYEQYF.

The table lists this clonotype with a few counts. The rearrangement links TRBV12-3 or TRBV12-4 to TRBJ1-5; D is ambiguous. The CDR3 is 15 amino acids. The V and J ends lost 1 base and 0 bases respectively, with 7 bases between them. The CDR3 is CASSLDSNSNQPQHF. CDR3 nucleotide sequence: TGTGCCAGCAGTTTAGACAGCAATAGCAATCAGCCCCAGCATTTT.

The chain has TRBV6-2 or TRBV6-3 and TRBJ1-4; D gene unclear. CDR3 length: 19 amino acids. CDR1 MNHEY and CDR2 SVGEGT come from the germline V gene. Trimming cost V 6 bases and J 9 bases, with 32 bases left between them. The CDR3 nucleotides are TGTGCCAGCAGCCCTACCGTCGGCGGCCGCCCCCTACTAATGAAAAAACTGTTTTTT. Translated, it gives CASSPTVGGRPLLMKKLFF.

This chain uses TRBV5-1 with TRBJ2-7; perhaps TRBD2 as D (6 bases). V gave up 0 bases and J gave up 1 base, with 11 bases separating them. The germline CDR1 and CDR2 sequences are SGHRS and YFSETQ. This CDR3 region has 15 residues. This CDR3 is CASSLEIGGSYEQYF. Here the CDR3 DNA reads TGCGCCAGCAGCTTGGAAATTGGGGGGTCCTACGAGCAGTACTTC.

This clonotype showed up just a few times. The CDR3 is CASSPGTASYEQYV. In DNA form, the CDR3 reads TGTGCCAGCAGCCCCGGGACAGCTTCCTACGAGCAGTACGTC. The V call is TRBV3-1, the J call TRBJ2-7; the match to TRBD1 covers 7 bases. The germline V gene has CDR1 LGHDT and CDR2 YNNKEL (reference sequence). The CDR3 loop spans 14 amino acids. V was pared by 4 bases and J by 1 base, with 4 bases of the junction left unmatched.

There are a few counts of this clonotype. The chain has TRBV6-5 and TRBJ1-5; tentative D call: TRBD1 (5 bases). The germline CDR1 and CDR2 sequences are MNHEY and SVGAGI. This CDR3 is 14 amino acids long. V was clipped by 7 bases and J by 2 bases, with 12 bases between them. The CDR3 nucleotides are TGTGCCAGCACCCCCGGGGGGGGCAATCAGCCCCAGCATTTT. Translating gives CASTPGGGNQPQHF.

This clonotype is categorized as medium-sized. The chain joins TRBV5-1 to TRBJ2-3; D unresolved. Trimming cost V 2 bases and J 1 base, with 8 bases left between them. CDR1 is SGHRS, CDR2 YFSETQ, per germline. There are 14 residues in the CDR3. The DNA of the CDR3 is TGCGCCAGCAGCTTCGAACGAGGCACAGATACGCAGTATTTT. This sequence encodes CASSFERGTDTQYF.

This clonotype was seen a handful of times. The chain couples TRBV7-3 to TRBJ2-7, with D possibly being TRBD2 (5 bases). V gave up 1 base and J gave up 7 bases, with 11 bases separating them. In germline, CDR1 is SGHTA, CDR2 FQGTGA. CDR3 length: 13 amino acids. In DNA form, the CDR3 reads TGTGCCAGCAGCTTAAACGTGGAGGCGGAGCAGTACGTC. It yields the protein CASSLNVEAEQYV.

The J gene is TRBJ2-5, the V gene TRBV6-2 or TRBV6-3; 11 bases agree with TRBD2. The V segment lost 4 bases and the J segment 1 base; nucleotides outside the gene matches: 5. The V gene's germline CDR1 is MNHEY and CDR2 SVGEGT. The CDR3 contains 16 residues. The CDR3 protein is CASSSLAGGLQETQYF. In nucleotides, the CDR3 is TGTGCCAGCAGTTCTCTAGCGGGGGGCCTCCAAGAGACCCAGTACTTC.

The chain carries TRBV19 and TRBJ2-5; the D gene could be TRBD1 or TRBD2 (6 bases each). The CDR3 loop spans 13 amino acids. V lost 4 bases and J lost 6, with 12 bases in between. Germline CDR1 LNHDA, CDR2 SQIVND (reference sequence). This CDR3 is CASSTGGLKTQYF. DNA for the CDR3: TGTGCCAGTAGTACCGGGGGCTTGAAGACCCAGTACTTC.

This clonotype was recorded a few times. The genes are TRBV3-1 and TRBJ2-7, with a tentative D call TRBD2 (6 bases). CDR1 and CDR2 (germline): LGHDT, YNNKEL (reference sequence). The CDR3 runs to 14 residues. The V end lost 0 bases, the J end lost 5 bases, and 11 bases lay between the germline ends. CDR3 in amino acids: CASSQDWGEDEQYF. The CDR3 DNA sequence: TGTGCCAGCAGCCAAGATTGGGGGGAGGACGAGCAGTACTTC.

The J gene is TRBJ2-1, the V gene TRBV12-5; 9 bases are a match to TRBD2. The CDR3 extends over 16 amino acids. CDR1 and CDR2 from the germline V gene are LGHNT and FRNRAP. The J segment lost 2 bases and the V segment lost 6 bases, leaving 8 bases of the junction unmatched. CDR3 amino acids: CASGSKLAGPYNEQFF. CDR3 nucleotide sequence: TGTGCTAGTGGGTCGAAACTAGCGGGCCCCTACAATGAGCAGTTCTTC.

This clonotype turned up a few times. This chain joins TRBV12-3 or TRBV12-4 and TRBJ2-1; the D gene could be TRBD1 or TRBD2 (5 bases each). The V end lost 6 bases, the J end lost 2 bases, and 20 bases lay between the germline ends. The CDR3 extends over 17 amino acids. CDR3 nucleotides: TGTGCCAGCAGGTGGGACCCTAGAGTTCGAACCTACAATGAGCAGTTCTTC. Its protein product is CASRWDPRVRTYNEQFF.

The chain is built from TRBV7-2 and TRBJ1-2; 8 bases map to TRBD1. Germline-derived CDR1 and CDR2 are SGHTA and FQGNSA. CDR3 size: 14 residues. Trimming removed 7 bases from V and 8 bases from J; junction bases left unmatched: 12. The chain's CDR3 is CASTLVQGARGYTF. CDR3 coding DNA: TGTGCCAGCACCCTCGTCCAGGGGGCAAGGGGCTACACCTTC.